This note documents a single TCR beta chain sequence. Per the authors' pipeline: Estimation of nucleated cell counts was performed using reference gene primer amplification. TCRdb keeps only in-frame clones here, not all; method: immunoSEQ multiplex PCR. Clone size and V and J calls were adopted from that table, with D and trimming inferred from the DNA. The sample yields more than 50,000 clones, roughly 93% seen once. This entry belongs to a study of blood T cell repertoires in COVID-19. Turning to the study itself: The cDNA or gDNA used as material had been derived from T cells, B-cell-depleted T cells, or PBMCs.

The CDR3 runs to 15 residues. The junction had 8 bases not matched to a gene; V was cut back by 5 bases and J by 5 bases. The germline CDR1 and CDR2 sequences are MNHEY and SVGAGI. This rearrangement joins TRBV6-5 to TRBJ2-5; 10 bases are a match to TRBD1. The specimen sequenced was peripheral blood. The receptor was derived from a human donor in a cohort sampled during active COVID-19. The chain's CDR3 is CASSPDRGFRETQYF. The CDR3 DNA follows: TGTGCCAGCAGTCCGGACAGGGGGTTTCGGGAGACCCAGTACTTC.